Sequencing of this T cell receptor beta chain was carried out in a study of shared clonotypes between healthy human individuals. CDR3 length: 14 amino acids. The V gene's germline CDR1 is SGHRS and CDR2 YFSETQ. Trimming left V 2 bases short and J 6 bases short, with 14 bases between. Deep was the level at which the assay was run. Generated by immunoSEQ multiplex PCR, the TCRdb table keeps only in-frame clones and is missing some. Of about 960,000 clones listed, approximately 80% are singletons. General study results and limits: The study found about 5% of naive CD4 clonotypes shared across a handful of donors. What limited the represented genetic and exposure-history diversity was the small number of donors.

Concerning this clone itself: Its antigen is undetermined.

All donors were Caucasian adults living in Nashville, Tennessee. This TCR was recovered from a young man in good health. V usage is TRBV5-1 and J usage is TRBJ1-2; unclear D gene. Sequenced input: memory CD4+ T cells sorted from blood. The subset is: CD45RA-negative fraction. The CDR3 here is CASSLGRAENGYTF. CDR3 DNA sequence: TGCGCCAGCAGCTTAGGGCGGGCAGAGAATGGCTACACCTTC.